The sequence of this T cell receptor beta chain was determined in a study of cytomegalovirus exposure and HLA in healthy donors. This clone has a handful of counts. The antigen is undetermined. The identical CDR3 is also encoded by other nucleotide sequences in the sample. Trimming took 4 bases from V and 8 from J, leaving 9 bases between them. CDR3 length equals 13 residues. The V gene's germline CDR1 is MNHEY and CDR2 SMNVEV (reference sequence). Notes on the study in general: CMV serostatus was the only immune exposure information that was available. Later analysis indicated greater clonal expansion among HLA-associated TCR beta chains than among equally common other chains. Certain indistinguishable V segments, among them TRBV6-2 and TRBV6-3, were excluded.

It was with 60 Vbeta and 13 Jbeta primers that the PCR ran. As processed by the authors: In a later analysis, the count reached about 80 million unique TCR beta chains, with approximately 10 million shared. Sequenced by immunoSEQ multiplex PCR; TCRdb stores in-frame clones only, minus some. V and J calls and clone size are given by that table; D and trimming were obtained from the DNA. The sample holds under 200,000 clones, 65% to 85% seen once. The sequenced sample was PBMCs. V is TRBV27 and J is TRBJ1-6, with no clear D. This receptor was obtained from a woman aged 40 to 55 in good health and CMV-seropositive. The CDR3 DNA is TGTGCCAGCAGTTCGAGGGTATATTCACCCCTCCACTTT. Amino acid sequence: CASSSRVYSPLHF.